This TCR beta chain was sequenced in a study of Graves' ophthalmopathy and Graves' hyperthyroidism. CDR1 and CDR2 (germline): SGHTA, FQGTGA. The CDR3 is made up of 13 amino acids. Trimming stripped 2 bases from V and 0 bases from J, with 4 bases between. Beta-chain TCR CDR3 regions were amplified from RNA transcripts. Second-round multiplex PCR followed a first-round RT-PCR using HTBI primers. From the multiplex PCR reads, TCRdb called clonotypes with MiXCR, one entry per CDR3 protein. The sample consists of a few hundred thousand distinct CDR3 sequences, 20% to 25% of them appearing once. This clonotype was picked up many times. Its cognate antigen is unknown. The study, taken as a whole, reports: Ophthalmopathy was separated from stable hyperthyroidism by a 13-signature model with roughly 91% sensitivity and over 70% specificity.

The rearrangement joins TRBV7-3 to TRBJ1-1; no clear D. The sequencing sample was made of peripheral blood. The source of this sequence is a young woman with stable Graves' hyperthyroidism. The CDR3 reads CASSLDMNTEAFF. The DNA for the CDR3 is TGTGCCAGCAGCTTAGATATGAACACTGAAGCTTTCTTT.